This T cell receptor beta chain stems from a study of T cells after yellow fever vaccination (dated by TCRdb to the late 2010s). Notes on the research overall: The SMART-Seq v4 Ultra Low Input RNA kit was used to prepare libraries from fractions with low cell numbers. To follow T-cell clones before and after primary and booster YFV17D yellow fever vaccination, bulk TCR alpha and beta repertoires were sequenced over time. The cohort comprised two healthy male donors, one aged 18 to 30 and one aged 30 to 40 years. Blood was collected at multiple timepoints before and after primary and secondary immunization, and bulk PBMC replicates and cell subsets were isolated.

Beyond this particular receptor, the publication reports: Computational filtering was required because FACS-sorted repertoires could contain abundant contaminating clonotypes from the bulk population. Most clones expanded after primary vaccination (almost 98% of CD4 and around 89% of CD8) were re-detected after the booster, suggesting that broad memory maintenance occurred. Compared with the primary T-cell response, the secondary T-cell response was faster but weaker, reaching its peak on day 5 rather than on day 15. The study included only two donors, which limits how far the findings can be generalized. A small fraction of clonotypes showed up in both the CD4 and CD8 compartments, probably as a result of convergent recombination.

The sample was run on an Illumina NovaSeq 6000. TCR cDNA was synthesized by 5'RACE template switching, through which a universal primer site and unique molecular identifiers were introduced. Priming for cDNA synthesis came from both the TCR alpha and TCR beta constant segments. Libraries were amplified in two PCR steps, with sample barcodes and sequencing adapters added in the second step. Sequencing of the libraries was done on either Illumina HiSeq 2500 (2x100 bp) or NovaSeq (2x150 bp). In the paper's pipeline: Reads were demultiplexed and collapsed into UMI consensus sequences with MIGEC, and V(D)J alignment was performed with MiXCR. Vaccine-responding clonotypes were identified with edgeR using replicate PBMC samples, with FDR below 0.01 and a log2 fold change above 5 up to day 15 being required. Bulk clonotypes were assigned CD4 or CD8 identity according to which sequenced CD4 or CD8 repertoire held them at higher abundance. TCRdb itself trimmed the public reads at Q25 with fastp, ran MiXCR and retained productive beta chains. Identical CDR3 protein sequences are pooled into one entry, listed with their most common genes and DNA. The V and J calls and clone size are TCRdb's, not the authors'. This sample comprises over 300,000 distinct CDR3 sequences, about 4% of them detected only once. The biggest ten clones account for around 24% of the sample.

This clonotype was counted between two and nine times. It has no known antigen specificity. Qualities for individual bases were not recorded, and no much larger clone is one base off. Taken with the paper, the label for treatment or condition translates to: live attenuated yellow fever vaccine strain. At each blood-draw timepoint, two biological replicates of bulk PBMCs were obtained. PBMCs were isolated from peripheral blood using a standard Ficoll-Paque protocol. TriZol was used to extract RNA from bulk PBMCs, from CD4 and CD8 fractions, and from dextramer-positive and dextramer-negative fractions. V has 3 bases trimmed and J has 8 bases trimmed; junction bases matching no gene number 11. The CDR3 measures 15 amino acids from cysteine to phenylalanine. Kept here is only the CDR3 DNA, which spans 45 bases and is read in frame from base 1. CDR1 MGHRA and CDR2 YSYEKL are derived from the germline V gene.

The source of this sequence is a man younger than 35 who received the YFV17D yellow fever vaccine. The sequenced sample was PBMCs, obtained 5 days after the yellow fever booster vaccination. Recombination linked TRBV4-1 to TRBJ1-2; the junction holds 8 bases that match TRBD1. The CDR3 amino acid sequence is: CASSQASGGTSGYTF. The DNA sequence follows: TGCGCCAGCAGCCAGGCCTCAGGGGGCACGTCCGGCTACACCTTC.